Described below is a single TCR beta chain sequence and its context. Its specificity is unknown. The junction departs from germline at one end; a sequencing error may be responsible. These data originate in a study of post-analysis software for immune sequencing data. Study as a whole: The disease courses spanned relapsing-remitting, secondary progressive and progressive-relapsing forms of multiple sclerosis. General study results and limits: The study found TRBV5-6, TRBV5-1 and TRBV20-1 among 5 or 6 TRBV segments more frequent in patients than controls.

Unique molecular identifiers were carried by the TCR beta cDNA libraries. T cells, about 0.85 to 11 million of them, yielded approximately 530,000 cDNA molecules. TCRdb used MiXCR to reprocess the PCR reads, holding one entry per CDR3 protein. The sample shows roughly 600,000 distinct CDR3 sequences, about 44% of them seen only once. The CDR3 contains 17 residues. Germline-derived CDR1 and CDR2 are MGHRA and YSYEKL. This clonotype was sampled from a girl aged 5 to 17 with multiple sclerosis. Material for sequencing was blood. The rearrangement joins TRBV4-1 to TRBJ2-3, with TRBD2 matching 11 bases. CDR3 DNA: TGCGCCAGCAGCCCATCGTCCGGGACTAGCGGCACAGATACGCGGTATTTT. Translated: CASSPSSGTSGTDTRYF.